This entry lists 25 T cell receptor beta chains sequenced from one sample in a study of T cells after yellow fever vaccination. TCRdb itself ran the 5' RACE reads through MiXCR, one entry per CDR3 protein. The table records fewer than 400,000 distinct CDR3 sequences, about 6% of them present only once. Sequenced here: PBMCs, sampled 5 days after the yellow fever booster vaccination. Receptors originate from a man aged 25-45 years who received the YFV17D yellow fever vaccine.

Only a few counts were recorded for this clonotype. The V call is TRBV5-1, the J call TRBJ2-7; D is tentatively TRBD1 or TRBD2 (5 bases each). Germline V gene lookup returns CDR1 SGHRS and CDR2 YFSETQ. This CDR3 is 13 amino acids long. V lost 4 bases to trimming and J lost 4 bases, with 12 bases between them. CDR3: CASSPGRVYEQYF. CDR3 coding DNA: TGCGCCAGCAGCCCGGGGCGCGTATACGAGCAGTACTTC.

This clonotype has a handful of counts. The rearrangement joins TRBV5-1 to TRBJ2-2, with TRBD2 identical over 7 bases. This CDR3 spans 18 amino acids. Looked up from germline, CDR1 is SGHRS and CDR2 is YFSETQ. V gave up 0 bases and J gave up 4 bases; unmatched junction bases: 12. The CDR3 protein is CASSLAVQASGSTGELFF. As DNA, the CDR3 is TGCGCCAGCAGCTTGGCCGTGCAGGCTAGCGGTAGCACCGGGGAGCTGTTTTTT.

For this clonotype: One end of the junction fails to match germline, which may point to a read error. This CDR3 is CASSLRDRDGTQYF. The DNA of the CDR3 is TGTGCTAGCAGCTTACGAGACAGGGACGGGACCCAGTACTTC. The rearrangement links TRBV7-7 to TRBJ2-5, with 7 nucleotides matching TRBD1. Per the germline V gene, CDR1 is SSHAT and CDR2 is FNYEAQ (reference sequence). There are 14 residues in the CDR3.

This clonotype was observed a few times. This sequence joins TRBV14 and TRBJ2-3, with 8 bases matching TRBD1. The CDR3 totals 13 residues. After removal of 1 base from V and 7 bases from J, the junction contained 1 base not matched to a gene. The germline V gene has CDR1 SGHDN and CDR2 FVKESK. As DNA, the CDR3 is TGTGCCAGCAGCCAAGCAGGGGGCAATACGCAGTATTTT. It translates to CASSQAGGNTQYF.

The chain couples TRBV6-2 or TRBV6-3 to TRBJ2-6; no firm D call. CDR3 size: 14 residues. Germline loops: CDR1 MNHEY, CDR2 SVGEGT. V gave up 8 bases and J gave up 0 bases, with 8 bases separating them. The CDR3 protein is CASSRISGANVLTF. CDR3 DNA: TGTGCCAGCTCTCGTATCTCTGGGGCCAACGTCCTGACTTTC.

This clonotype was picked up many times. The chain couples TRBV18 to TRBJ1-5; the D is unclear. The germline V and J ends were trimmed by 3 bases and 3 bases, with 9 bases remaining between them. The CDR3 runs to 14 residues. Germline V gene data show CDR1 as KGHSH and CDR2 as LQKENI. CDR3 nucleotides: TGTGCCAGCTCACCTTCTCAGGCCAATCAGCCCCAGCATTTT. Amino acid sequence: CASSPSQANQPQHF.

This clonotype has only a few counts. V usage is TRBV6-2 or TRBV6-3 and J usage is TRBJ2-7; 7 bases agree with TRBD2. The CDR3 has 15 amino acids. V shed 2 bases, J shed 3 bases, and the junction held 7 bases outside the gene matches. Germline V lookup: CDR1 MNHEY, CDR2 SVGEGT. The CDR3 region is CASSYPARGDYEQYF. The DNA for the CDR3 is TGTGCCAGCAGTTACCCAGCACGGGGGGACTACGAGCAGTACTTC.

This clonotype was seen many times. The chain joins TRBV7-2 to TRBJ1-4; 7 bases align to TRBD1. Germline values: CDR1 SGHTA, CDR2 FQGNSA. The V gene end was trimmed by 4 bases and the J gene end by 4 bases; junction bases not matched to a gene: 6. The CDR3 loop spans 15 amino acids. CDR3 sequence (DNA): TGTGCCAGCAGCTCCGGACAGGCGGATAATGAAAAACTGTTTTTT. It codes for CASSSGQADNEKLFF.

The chain uses TRBV10-3 and TRBJ1-4; D gene unclear. Germline assignment: CDR1 ENHRY and CDR2 SYGVKD. Trimming took off 6 bases at V and 12 bases at J, with 20 bases between the two ends. CDR3 length equals 14 residues. The CDR3 DNA reads as TGTGCCATCAGCCCACAGCACGGGGTCGGGGAACTGTTTTTT. It codes for CAISPQHGVGELFF.

The sample holds many counts of this clonotype. V usage is TRBV4-3 and J usage is TRBJ2-7, with 10 bases lining up with TRBD1. CDR1 is LGHNA, CDR2 YSLEER, per germline. V trimming: 0 bases; J trimming: 3 bases; junction bases outside the gene matches: 5. CDR3 length: 16 residues. CDR3 amino acids: CASSQDPGQGDYEQYF. DNA for the CDR3: TGCGCCAGCAGCCAAGACCCCGGACAGGGGGACTACGAGCAGTACTTC.

In this sample, this clonotype turned up many times. The V and J genes are TRBV12-3 or TRBV12-4 and TRBJ2-7; D is undetermined. The CDR3 has 11 amino acids. Trimming stripped 6 bases from V and 7 bases from J, with 10 bases between. DNA of the CDR3: TGTGCCAGCAGCCACCGTGGGGAGCAGTACTTC. Residues: CASSHRGEQYF.

The CDR3 DNA sequence: TGTGCCAGCAGCTTGAACACAGCCTACGAGCAGTACTTC. As protein: CASSLNTAYEQYF. J is TRBJ2-7 and V is TRBV7-2; no clear D gene. Looked up from germline, CDR1 is SGHTA and CDR2 is FQGNSA. The length of the CDR3 is 13 residues. Trimming shortened V by 3 bases and J by 2 bases, and 8 bases separated the two germline ends.

This clonotype was recorded at least ten times. The rearrangement links TRBV5-1 to TRBJ2-3; TRBD1 or TRBD2 may be the D gene (5 bases each). The germline V and J ends were trimmed by 4 bases and 6 bases, with 18 bases remaining between them. CDR1 and CDR2 (germline): SGHRS, YFSETQ. The CDR3 is 15 amino acids. In DNA form, the CDR3 reads TGCGCCAGCAGCCTGCAGGGACCTAGGACGGATACGCAGTATTTT. This translates into CASSLQGPRTDTQYF.

The V call is TRBV2, the J call TRBJ2-3; possibly TRBD1 for D (5 bases). The CDR3 spans 14 residues. The V end was cut by 7 bases, the J end by 1 base, with 12 bases between. Germline CDR1 reads SNHLY; CDR2 reads FYNNEI. The CDR3 is CASITGRGTDTQYF. The DNA for the CDR3 is TGTGCCAGCATTACAGGCAGGGGCACAGATACGCAGTATTTT.

This clonotype occurred a few times. The rearrangement uses TRBV7-2 and TRBJ2-1; 10 bases are shared with TRBD2. V lost 0 bases to trimming and J lost 5 bases; unmatched junction nucleotides: 4. The CDR3 sequence is 16 residues long. Germline CDR1 and CDR2: SGHTA and FQGNSA. The CDR3: CASSLARLAGNNEQFF. In DNA form, the CDR3 reads TGTGCCAGCAGCTTAGCGAGACTAGCGGGCAACAATGAGCAGTTCTTC.

Note on this clonotype: This may be a read error, as it is one base from a much larger clone. V gene TRBV6-6 combines with J gene TRBJ2-1, with no clear D. CDR1 and CDR2 from the germline V gene are MNHNY and SVGAGI (reference sequence). CDR3 length: 11 residues. V dropped 5 bases and J dropped 10 bases, with 9 bases sitting between them. CDR3 region: CASSRLVEQFF. The CDR3 region has the DNA TGTGCCAGCAGTCGCCTAGTAGAGCAGTTCTTC.

In this sample, this clonotype turned up many times. The CDR3 loop reads CASSLTGLDNEQFF. The CDR3 DNA sequence: TGTGCCAGCAGCCTAACCGGGCTAGACAATGAGCAGTTCTTC. The chain employs TRBV3-1 and TRBJ2-1; D is unclear. The CDR3 is 14 residues long. V was cut by 4 bases and J by 5 bases, with 12 bases left in between. The germline V gene encodes CDR1 LGHDT and CDR2 YNNKEL (reference sequence).

This clonotype appeared many times. The chain joins TRBV7-2 to TRBJ2-5; 10 nucleotides match TRBD2. CDR1 is SGHTA and CDR2 is FQGNSA in the germline V gene. After removal of 3 bases from V and 1 base from J, the junction contained 8 bases not matched to a gene. The CDR3 length is 17 residues. As DNA, the CDR3 is TGTGCCAGCAGCTTTAATAGCGGGAGGCTATTCCAAGAGACCCAGTACTTC. The encoded protein is CASSFNSGRLFQETQYF.

The chain employs TRBV7-9 and TRBJ2-5, with 8 bases matching TRBD1. The germline V gene has CDR1 SEHNR and CDR2 FQNEAQ (reference sequence). The V gene end was trimmed by 3 bases and the J gene end by 5 bases; junction bases not matched to a gene: 11. CDR3 size: 16 residues. The CDR3 loop is CASSFFESTGDETQYF. Here the CDR3 DNA reads TGTGCCAGCAGCTTTTTTGAATCGACAGGGGACGAGACCCAGTACTTC. Full variable domain (rest looked up from reference TRBV7-9 and TRBJ2-5): DTGVSQNPRHKITKRGQNVTFRCDPISEHNRLYWYRQTLGQGPEFLTYFQNEAQLEKSRLLSDRFSAERPKGSFSTLEIQRTEQGDSAMYLCASSFFESTGDETQYFGPGTRLLVL.

The chain uses TRBV21-1 and TRBJ2-1; the table names TRBD1, a call not compared with the DNA. TRBV21-1 is a documented pseudogene. CDR3 length equals 16 residues. The CDR3 here is CASSKVPGAIPNEQFF. CDR3 DNA sequence: TGTGCCAGCAGCAAAGTACCGGGGGCGATCCCCAATGAGCAGTTCTTC.

The chain joins TRBV5-1 to TRBJ1-5; 7 bases line up with TRBD1. The CDR3 is 15 residues long. The trim removed 2 bases at V and 4 bases at J, leaving 6 bases unmatched. The germline gives CDR1 SGHRS, CDR2 YFSETQ. The CDR3 coding sequence is TGCGCCAGCAGCTTACTCGGGACAGCTAATCAGCCCCAGCATTTT. Residues: CASSLLGTANQPQHF.

The gene calls are TRBV30 and TRBJ2-7; no definite D call. The germline CDR1 and CDR2 sequences are GTSNPN and SVGIG (reference sequence). Trimming removed 3 bases at V and 3 bases at J, with 6 bases between. The CDR3 contains 11 residues. In DNA form, the CDR3 reads TGTGCCTGGAGGGCGAGCTACGAGCAGTACTTC. Protein product: CAWRASYEQYF. Complete variable domain (other parts from reference TRBV30 and TRBJ2-7): SQTIHQWPATLVQPVGSPLSLECTVEGTSNPNLYWYRQAAGRGLQLLFYSVGIGQISSEVPQNLSASRPQDRQFILSSKKLLLSDSGFYLCAWRASYEQYFGPGTRLTVT.

This clonotype was seen at least ten times. The chain uses TRBV20-1 and TRBJ1-5; 7 bases match TRBD1. The V and J ends lost 5 bases and 5 bases, in that order; junction bases with no gene match: 15. In germline, CDR1 is DFQATT, CDR2 SNEGSKA (reference sequence). CDR3 length equals 16 residues. CDR3 protein: CSAQTWGRGNDQPQHF. CDR3 DNA sequence: TGCAGTGCTCAAACCTGGGGCAGGGGGAATGATCAGCCCCAGCATTTT.

This chain links TRBV29-1 with TRBJ2-5; maybe TRBD1 (6 bases). This CDR3 has 12 amino acids. CDR1 and CDR2 from the germline V gene are SQVTM and ANQGSEA. The V end lost 4 bases, the J end lost 3 bases, and 9 bases lay between the germline ends. The CDR3 sequence is CSVGQAKETQYF. For the CDR3, the DNA is TGCAGCGTTGGACAGGCCAAAGAGACCCAGTACTTC.

This clonotype was seen ten or more times. The chain links TRBV12-3 or TRBV12-4 to TRBJ2-3; D remains ambiguous. The CDR3 is 12 residues long. The ends were cut back, 1 base at V and 13 bases at J, with 12 bases in the middle. CDR3 sequence (DNA): TGTGCCAGCAGTTTAGTAGGGCTCGAAAAGTATTTT. This sequence encodes CASSLVGLEKYF.